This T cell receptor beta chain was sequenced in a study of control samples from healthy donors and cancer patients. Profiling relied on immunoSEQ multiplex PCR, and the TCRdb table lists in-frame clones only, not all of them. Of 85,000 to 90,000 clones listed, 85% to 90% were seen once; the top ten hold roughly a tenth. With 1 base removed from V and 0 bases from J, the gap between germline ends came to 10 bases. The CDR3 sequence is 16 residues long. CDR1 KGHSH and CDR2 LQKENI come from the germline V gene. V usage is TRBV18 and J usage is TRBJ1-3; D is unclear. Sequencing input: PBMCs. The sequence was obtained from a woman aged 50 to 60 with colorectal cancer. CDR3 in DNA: TGTGCCAGCTCACCACTCCCGGGATCCTCTGGAAACACCATATATTTT. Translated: CASSPLPGSSGNTIYF.